These T cell receptor beta chains were read from a single sample in a study of ipilimumab plus nivolumab after autologous stem cell transplantation. The data were produced by immunoSEQ multiplex PCR, yet TCRdb's version contains in-frame clones alone and is incomplete. The sample carries more than 15,000 clones, 80% recorded once. The specimen was PBMCs, collected in a trial of ipilimumab plus nivolumab as post-transplant consolidation. Receptors originate from a male donor with diffuse large B-cell lymphoma. Each CDR3 is given with its conserved first and last residue. A D gene is named only where the DNA matches it firmly. A clone size is listed for some rows: how often the clone was seen (once, few, many), or a class if it is expanded.

>TRBV5-4|TRBJ2-5|NA|NA
TGTGCCAGCGGCCTCGGACTCGGCCGGGAGACCCAGTACTTC
CASGLGLGRETQYF
>TRBV18|TRBJ1-1|NA|NA
TGTGCCAGCTCACCACTCAGGGCTATGAACACTGAAGCTTTCTTT
CASSPLRAMNTEAFF
>TRBV19|TRBJ2-4|NA|NA
TGTGCCAGTAGTATTCTGGGAGGAGGCAAAAACATTCAGTACTTC
CASSILGGGKNIQYF
>TRBV7-8|TRBJ2-7|NA|NA
TGTGCCAGCAGCTTAGGGAGGAGATCCTACGAGCAGTACTTC
CASSLGRRSYEQYF
>TRBV5-1|TRBJ1-6|NA|NA
TGCGCCAGCAGCCGATACACGGAGGGGAGTTCACCCCTCCACTTT
CASSRYTEGSSPLHF
>TRBV5-1|TRBJ2-1|NA|once
TGCGCCAGCAAAGGGTCCTACAATGAGCAGTTCTTC
CASKGSYNEQFF
>TRBV6-6|TRBJ1-2|NA|NA
TGTGCCAGCAGTTACGTTCGAGACTATGGCTACACCTTC
CASSYVRDYGYTF
>TRBV5-1|TRBJ2-6|NA|NA
TGCGCCAGCAGCCAGCGGGACAGCGACAACGTCCTGACTTTC
CASSQRDSDNVLTF
>TRBV10-3|TRBJ2-2|NA|NA
TGTGCCATCAGGCCGGGACAGAACACCGGGGAGCTGTTTTTT
CAIRPGQNTGELFF
>TRBV28|TRBJ2-1|TRBD2|NA
TGTGCCAGCATGGAGACTAGCCATGAGCAGTTCTTC
CASMETSHEQFF
>TRBV27|TRBJ1-5|TRBD1|NA
TGTGCCAGCAGTTCAATGGGAGGGGGCATAAGCAATCAGCCCCAGCATTTT
CASSSMGGGISNQPQHF
>TRBV7-4|TRBJ2-5|TRBD2|NA
TGTGCCAGCAGTTTAAAGCGGGGGAGGGAGACCCAGTACTTC
CASSLKRGRETQYF
>TRBV13|TRBJ2-7|NA|few
TGTGCCAGCAGCTTAGAGGGGACTTTCTCCTACGAGCAGTACTTC
CASSLEGTFSYEQYF
>TRBV4-3|TRBJ1-2|NA|once
TGCGCCAGCAGCCAAGAGAAGGGTTCCTATGGCTACACCTTC
CASSQEKGSYGYTF
>TRBV19|TRBJ1-5|NA|NA
TGTGCCAGTAGTATTAGGAATGTTCAGCCCCAGCATTTT
CASSIRNVQPQHF
>TRBV5-1|TRBJ2-1|TRBD2|NA
TGCGCCAGCAGCTTGGGGCTAGCGGGGGGTACCTACAATGAGCAGTTCTTC
CASSLGLAGGTYNEQFF
>TRBV4-3|TRBJ1-2|NA|few
TGCGCCAGCAGCCAAGAAAACAGCTATAACTATGGCTACACCTTC
CASSQENSYNYGYTF
>TRBV19|TRBJ1-2|TRBD1|NA
TGTGCCAGTAGTACGAACAGGGGACGCGGATCTATGGGCTACACCTTC
CASSTNRGRGSMGYTF
>TRBV5-6|TRBJ1-2|NA|NA
TGTGCCAGCAGCTCGGGACCCAGGGGTGGCTACACCTTC
CASSSGPRGGYTF
>TRBV29-1|TRBJ2-4|TRBD1|NA
TGCAGCGCTAAAACAGGGGACATTCAGTACTTC
CSAKTGDIQYF
>TRBV23-1|TRBJ1-5|NA|NA
TGCGCCAGCAGTCCTGCAGGGATGGGCAATCAGCCCCAGCATTTT
CASSPAGMGNQPQHF
>TRBV10-1|TRBJ2-1|TRBD2|NA
TGCGCCAGCAGTGACGGTTCGGGGGGCAATGAGCAGTTCTTC
CASSDGSGGNEQFF
>TRBV5-6|TRBJ2-6|TRBD1|NA
TGTGCCAGCAGCCGGGACAGCTTCTCTGGGGCCAACGTCCTGACTTTC
CASSRDSFSGANVLTF
>TRBV5-5|TRBJ2-1|NA|NA
TGTGCCAGCAGCAAGACCGGGACCCCCAACAATGAGCAGTTCTTC
CASSKTGTPNNEQFF
>TRBV6-6|TRBJ1-1|TRBD1|NA
TGTGCCAGCAGTCCACCGCGGACAGGGGTCAACACTGAAGCTTTCTTT
CASSPPRTGVNTEAFF
>TRBV18|TRBJ1-4|NA|few
TGTGCCAGCTCACCAAGTTCAGCCGGGGGTGAAAAACTGTTTTTT
CASSPSSAGGEKLFF
>TRBV6-6|TRBJ1-6|NA|NA
TGTGCCAGCAGTTACTCCGGGGACTCACCCCTCCACTTT
CASSYSGDSPLHF
>TRBV5-6|TRBJ1-6|NA|NA
TGTGCCAGCAGCGACCCTGTGGCTAATTCACCCCTCCACTTT
CASSDPVANSPLHF
>TRBV30|TRBJ2-3|TRBD2|NA
TGTGCCTGGAGACTTCTAGCGGGGACCACAGATACGCAGTATTTT
CAWRLLAGTTDTQYF
>TRBV7-2|TRBJ2-5|TRBD2|once
TGTGCCAGCAGCTCCCTGGGTAGCGGGGAAGAGACCCAGTACTTC
CASSSLGSGEETQYF
>TRBV18|TRBJ2-2|NA|few
TGTGCCAGCTCACCCCGGGACGACGGCACCGGGGAGCTGTTTTTT
CASSPRDDGTGELFF
>TRBV10-2|TRBJ2-1|TRBD2|NA
TGCGCCAGCAGAGGGACTAGCGGGGGTCGTGGGAATGAGCAGTTCTTC
CASRGTSGGRGNEQFF
>TRBV11-2|TRBJ2-3|NA|NA
TGTGCCAGCAGCTTAGATTTCGGGGCCACAGATACGCAGTATTTT
CASSLDFGATDTQYF
>TRBV11-2|TRBJ2-7|NA|NA
TGTGCCAGCTCCTCGGGGGCCCATCGCTCCTACGAGCAGTACTTC
CASSSGAHRSYEQYF
>TRBV7-2|TRBJ2-7|NA|NA
TGTGCCAGCAGCTTAGTATCACGCGGTGAGCAGTACTTC
CASSLVSRGEQYF
>TRBV11-1|TRBJ2-1|NA|NA
TGTGCCAGCAGCTTATCCGCGGGAACGGATGAGCAGTTCTTC
CASSLSAGTDEQFF
>TRBV7-2|TRBJ2-3|NA|NA
TGTGCCAGCAGCCAACCCACGACAGATACGCAGTATTTT
CASSQPTTDTQYF
>TRBV2|TRBJ1-2|NA|NA
TGTGCCAGCAGAGACGACGGTGGCTACACCTTC
CASRDDGGYTF
>TRBV9|TRBJ2-1|NA|NA
TGTGCCAGCAGCGTAGCTATGACGGGTGATGAGCAGTTCTTC
CASSVAMTGDEQFF
>TRBV19|TRBJ2-1|NA|NA
TGTGCCAGTAGTATAGAATTCGCTGAGCAGTTCTTC
CASSIEFAEQFF
>TRBV7-6|TRBJ2-7|NA|NA
TGTGCCAGCAGCCTACGACAGGTGGGTCCCTACGAGCAGTACTTC
CASSLRQVGPYEQYF
>TRBV13|TRBJ2-5|TRBD2|NA
TGTGCCAGCAGCTTAGTTACTAGCGGGGAGGTGGAGACCCAGTACTTC
CASSLVTSGEVETQYF
>TRBV7-2|TRBJ2-3|NA|NA
TGTGCCAGCAGCTTAACGGGGCTCACAGATACGCAGTATTTT
CASSLTGLTDTQYF
>TRBV7-9|TRBJ1-2|TRBD1|NA
TGTGCCAGCAGCTTACCCCAAGGGGGCGCGGAGGGCTACACCTTC
CASSLPQGGAEGYTF
>TRBV2|TRBJ2-7|TRBD2|NA
TGTGCCAGCCTCGGGGGACTAGGTGAGGGCGAGCAGTACTTC
CASLGGLGEGEQYF
>TRBV30|TRBJ1-5|TRBD1|NA
TGTGCCTGCTCAATCCAGGGGGCGAGCAATCAGCCCCAGCATTTT
CACSIQGASNQPQHF
>TRBV4-3|TRBJ2-1|NA|NA
TGCGCCAGCAGCCAAGAAGGGCCAGGGGCCTACAATGAGCAGTTCTTC
CASSQEGPGAYNEQFF
>TRBV6-5|TRBJ2-3|TRBD2|NA
TGTGCCAGCAGTTACTTGACTAGCCCTTGGGATACGCAGTATTTT
CASSYLTSPWDTQYF
>TRBV4-2|TRBJ2-5|TRBD2|NA
TGTGCCAGCAGCCAGAGACTAGCGGGCGACCTCATGGGAGAGACCCAGTACTTC
CASSQRLAGDLMGETQYF
>TRBV5-5|TRBJ1-4|NA|NA
TGTGCCAGCAGCTTGGACAGTCTTAATGAAAAACTGTTTTTT
CASSLDSLNEKLFF
>TRBV5-4|TRBJ1-2|NA|few
TGTGCCAGCAGCCTGGGGGCGGGTGGCTACACCTTC
CASSLGAGGYTF
>TRBV5-1|TRBJ1-1|TRBD1|NA
TGCGCCAGCAGCTTGGAAGGGGGCCGGGGTGAAGCTTTCTTT
CASSLEGGRGEAFF
>TRBV27|TRBJ1-3|NA|NA
TGTGCCAGCAGTTTCCGGGCCTATCGGGACACCATATATTTT
CASSFRAYRDTIYF
>TRBV7-2|TRBJ2-7|TRBD1|NA
TGTGCCAGCAGCTTCTTTGCAGGGACAGGAGCCAGCGAGCAGTACTTC
CASSFFAGTGASEQYF
>TRBV6-6|TRBJ2-7|NA|NA
TGTGCCAGCAGTTTAGGGGGGGCCAGCTACGAGCAGTACTTC
CASSLGGASYEQYF